Below are 32 T cell receptor beta chains sequenced from a single sample in a study of OX40 agonist ivuxolimab in advanced cancers. Using immunoSEQ multiplex PCR, the repertoire was profiled, and TCRdb retains in-frame clones only, with some absent. The repertoire has around 70,000 clones, roughly four fifths of them found once; the top ten carry 5%. The starting material was CD4+ or CD8+ T cells sorted from blood, obtained in a trial of the OX40 agonist ivuxolimab. Receptors originate from an adult with an advanced solid tumor such as melanoma, head and neck, liver or kidney cancer.

The V and J genes are TRBV25-1 and TRBJ2-5, with 8 bases identical to TRBD1. Trimming removed 2 bases from V and 2 bases from J; junction bases left unmatched: 4. Germline CDR1 and CDR2: MGHDK and SYGVNS. The CDR3 is made up of 15 amino acids. CDR3 sequence: CASSEGRGRQETQYF. CDR3 DNA: TGTGCCAGCAGTGAAGGCAGGGGGCGTCAAGAGACCCAGTACTTC.

The genes are TRBV7-2 and TRBJ1-2; perhaps TRBD1 as D (5 bases). The CDR3 runs to 14 residues. Germline lookup yields CDR1 SGHTA and CDR2 FQGNSA. The germline V and J ends were trimmed by 5 bases and 4 bases, with 14 bases remaining between them. The CDR3 loop is CASSPSTGSYGYTF. The CDR3 DNA follows: TGTGCCAGCAGCCCATCAACAGGCAGCTATGGCTACACCTTC.

This rearrangement joins TRBV2 to TRBJ1-2; tentative D call: TRBD1 (5 bases). With 2 bases removed from V and 7 bases from J, the gap between germline ends came to 8 bases. This CDR3 region has 12 residues. Germline V gene lookup returns CDR1 SNHLY and CDR2 FYNNEI. The CDR3 reads CASSERDRGYTF. The CDR3 nucleotides are TGTGCCAGCAGTGAAAGGGACCGTGGCTACACCTTC.

The chain recombines TRBV19 with TRBJ2-7; the D is unclear. Germline loops: CDR1 LNHDA, CDR2 SQIVND (reference sequence). V was shortened by 4 bases and J by 4 bases, with 11 bases between the two germline ends. This CDR3 has 13 residues. This CDR3 is CASSTGYGYEQYF. The CDR3 DNA is TGTGCCAGTAGTACCGGGTATGGGTACGAGCAGTACTTC.

The V gene is TRBV4-3, the J gene TRBJ2-4; D might be TRBD2 (5 bases). This CDR3 has 15 amino acids. Germline values: CDR1 LGHNA, CDR2 YSLEER. Deletions cut 1 base from V and 5 bases from J, with 12 bases between. CDR3 nucleotides: TGCGCCAGCAGCCAAGGTCTCTTCGGGGAAAACATTCAGTACTTC. As protein: CASSQGLFGENIQYF.

This clone came up once. This chain joins TRBV18 and TRBJ2-1, with 10 nucleotides matching TRBD1. Germline loops: CDR1 KGHSH, CDR2 LQKENI. With V trimmed by 6 bases and J by 7 bases, 15 bases remained unmatched. The CDR3 is made up of 17 amino acids. This chain's CDR3 is CASSPLAGTGEWNEQFF. CDR3 in DNA: TGTGCCAGCTCGCCCCTTGCTGGGACAGGGGAATGGAATGAGCAGTTCTTC.

This CDR3 reads CATSTIAGDNYEQYF. CDR3 nucleotides: TGTGCCACCAGCACAATAGCGGGAGACAACTACGAGCAGTACTTC. The chain employs TRBV15 and TRBJ2-5; 9 bases agree with TRBD2. TRBJ2-7 explains the end of the DNA better; the J call may be wrong. This CDR3 is 15 amino acids long. CDR1 LNHNV and CDR2 YYDKDF come from the germline V gene (reference sequence).

The chain joins TRBV7-6 to TRBJ2-5; possible D gene TRBD1, 6 bases. The CDR3 consists of 14 residues. V lost 5 bases, J lost 0 bases, and 10 bases lay in between. Per the germline V gene, CDR1 is SGHVS and CDR2 is FNYEAQ. The CDR3, as DNA: TGTGCCAGCAGCCTAGGACAGAACCAAGAGACCCAGTACTTC. Amino acids: CASSLGQNQETQYF.

This chain joins TRBV18 and TRBJ2-3; D remains unclear. Trimming shortened V by 2 bases and J by 2 bases, and 5 bases separated the two germline ends. CDR3 length: 13 amino acids. Germline V gene sequence: CDR1 KGHSH, CDR2 LQKENI. CDR3 residues: CASSPGITDTQYF. CDR3 DNA sequence: TGTGCCAGCTCACCAGGGATCACAGATACGCAGTATTTT.

This clone was seen more than once but under ten times. The rearrangement uses TRBV2 and TRBJ2-3; TRBD2 might be the D (5 bases). CDR1 is SNHLY and CDR2 is FYNNEI in the germline V gene. The CDR3 covers 15 residues. V was trimmed by 6 bases and J by 2 bases, leaving 15 bases between them. The CDR3 reads CASSTFGLNTDTQYF. CDR3 DNA: TGTGCCAGCAGCACCTTCGGACTTAACACAGATACGCAGTATTTT.

CDR3 loop: CARGGTSGKETQYF. The CDR3 nucleotides are TGTGCCCGGGGGGGAACTAGCGGGAAGGAGACCCAGTACTTC. The gene calls are TRBV19 and TRBJ2-5; TRBD2 matches 10 bases. The CDR3 is made up of 14 amino acids. V lost 11 bases and J lost 5; bases outside the gene matches: 11. From germline, CDR1 is LNHDA and CDR2 SQIVND (reference sequence).

The V call is TRBV6-5, the J call TRBJ1-2; 8 positions agree with TRBD1. Germline CDR1 MNHEY, CDR2 SVGAGI. V trimming: 5 bases; J trimming: 6 bases; junction bases outside the gene matches: 8. CDR3 length: 14 residues. CDR3 protein: CASSATGGKHGYTF. The DNA for the CDR3 is TGTGCCAGCAGTGCCACAGGGGGTAAGCATGGCTACACCTTC.

This clone was counted between two and nine times. The gene calls are TRBV5-1 and TRBJ1-1, with D perhaps matching TRBD1 (5 bases). The V and J ends lost 0 bases and 5 bases respectively, with 17 bases between them. The CDR3 is 16 amino acids. Germline assignment: CDR1 SGHRS and CDR2 YFSETQ. The CDR3 DNA reads as TGCGCCAGCAGCTTGGAATCGGGGGGATGGAGAACTGAAGCTTTCTTT. Translation: CASSLESGGWRTEAFF.

The chain has TRBV19 and TRBJ1-4; TRBD1 matches 9 bases. Trimming took 5 bases from V and 8 from J; bases not matched to a gene: 6. The CDR3 extends over 14 amino acids. Per germline, CDR1 LNHDA and CDR2 SQIVND (reference sequence). CDR3 region: CASSVRTGEEKLFF. CDR3 DNA: TGTGCCAGTAGTGTCAGGACAGGGGAGGAAAAACTGTTTTTT.

This rearrangement joins TRBV5-5 to TRBJ2-5, with D unresolved. The V end lost 2 bases, the J end lost 4 bases, and 6 bases lay between the germline ends. The CDR3 extends over 12 amino acids. The V gene's germline CDR1 is SGHKS and CDR2 YYEKEE (reference sequence). The CDR3 region is CASSFSLETQYF. DNA for the CDR3: TGTGCCAGCAGCTTTAGTTTAGAGACCCAGTACTTC.

The chain employs TRBV5-1 and TRBJ2-3, with D tentatively TRBD1 (5 bases). CDR3 size: 13 residues. V lost 5 bases and J lost 6, with 13 bases in between. The V gene's germline CDR1 is SGHRS and CDR2 YFSETQ. The CDR3: CASSQGMWDTQYF. The DNA of the CDR3 is TGCGCCAGCAGTCAGGGTATGTGGGATACGCAGTATTTT.

In this sample, this clone turned up many times. The J gene is TRBJ2-7, the V gene TRBV6-7; TRBD2 matches 7 bases. TRBV6-7 is assigned to the ORF class and has an uncertain function. The trim removed 5 bases at V and 5 bases at J, leaving 21 bases unmatched. The CDR3 consists of 18 residues. The CDR3 is CASSPPPFEVRTRDEQYF. In DNA, the CDR3 is TGTGCCAGCAGTCCCCCGCCCTTCGAGGTCAGGACTAGGGACGAGCAGTACTTC.

The chain recombines TRBV18 with TRBJ1-1, with 8 bases that match TRBD1. Trimming took 4 bases from V and 1 from J; bases not matched to a gene: 2. The CDR3 covers 14 residues. Germline lookup yields CDR1 KGHSH and CDR2 LQKENI. CDR3 nucleotides: TGTGCCAGCTCACAGGGGACAGGGAACACTGAAGCTTTCTTT. It codes for CASSQGTGNTEAFF.

J is TRBJ1-1 and V is TRBV7-9; TRBD1 aligns across 7 bases. This CDR3 has 13 residues. V trimming: 3 bases; J trimming: 7 bases; junction bases outside the gene matches: 5. The germline gives CDR1 SEHNR, CDR2 FQNEAQ (reference sequence). The CDR3 nucleotides read TGTGCCAGCAGCTTCGACAGGGAAAGTGAAGCTTTCTTT. It translates to CASSFDRESEAFF.

The chain joins TRBV19 to TRBJ1-1; 9 bases are a match to TRBD1. Germline CDR1 is LNHDA and CDR2 is SQIVND (reference sequence). J lost 11 bases, V lost 4 bases, and 11 bases had no gene match. The CDR3 contains 14 residues. In DNA, the CDR3 is TGTGCCAGTAGTACACAGGGGGCGCGAATGGCGGCTTTCTTT. Its translation: CASSTQGARMAAFF.

This clone was detected once. CDR3 in DNA: TGTGCCAGTATCCCACCCCAGGGTATCCCAGATACGCAGTATTTT. It encodes CASIPPQGIPDTQYF. The genes are TRBV19 and TRBJ2-3, with a tentative D call TRBD1 (5 bases). The germline V gene has CDR1 LNHDA and CDR2 SQIVND (reference sequence). Deletions cut 7 bases from V and 4 bases from J, with 18 bases between. This CDR3 is built from 15 residues.

V usage is TRBV28 and J usage is TRBJ1-5; D is perhaps TRBD1 (5 bases). Germline CDR1 and CDR2: MDHEN and SYDVKM. Trimming removed 1 base from V and 7 bases from J, with 8 bases in between. CDR3 length equals 13 residues. The CDR3 sequence: CASSLLGDQPQHF. The CDR3 nucleotides are TGTGCCAGCAGTTTATTGGGGGACCAGCCCCAGCATTTT.

J is TRBJ1-1 and V is TRBV11-1; D not resolved. Trimming left V 5 bases short and J 4 bases short, with 17 bases between. Looked up from germline, CDR1 is SGHAT and CDR2 is FQDESV (reference sequence). The length of the CDR3 is 15 residues. This CDR3 reads CASSAQQGVGTEAFF. As DNA, the CDR3 is TGTGCCAGCAGCGCCCAACAAGGAGTTGGCACTGAAGCTTTCTTT.

This chain connects TRBV6-5 to TRBJ2-1; D gene unclear. The V end was cut by 7 bases, the J end by 4 bases, with 8 bases between. This CDR3 comprises 12 residues. The germline V gene has CDR1 MNHEY and CDR2 SVGAGI. CDR3 bases: TGTGCCAGCATTACACCGTACAATGAGCAGTTCTTC. Residues: CASITPYNEQFF.

The chain has TRBV2 and TRBJ2-3, with D unclear. CDR1 SNHLY and CDR2 FYNNEI come from the germline V gene. Between the trimmed V and J ends, which lost 7 bases and 2 bases, there was a span of 10 bases. This CDR3 region has 13 residues. The CDR3 sequence is CASKASNTDTQYF. Here the CDR3 DNA reads TGTGCCAGCAAAGCGAGTAACACAGATACGCAGTATTTT. Full variable domain (outside the CDR3, taken from reference TRBV2 and TRBJ2-3): EPEVTQTPSHQVTQMGQEVILRCVPISNHLYFYWYRQILGQKVEFLVSFYNNEISEKSEIFDDQFSVERPDGSNFTLKIRSTKLEDSAMYFCASKASNTDTQYFGPGTRLTVL.

The chain recombines TRBV14 with TRBJ2-4; the match to TRBD1 covers 8 bases. Trimming took 6 bases from V and 8 from J; bases not matched to a gene: 6. CDR3 length: 13 amino acids. Looked up from germline, CDR1 is SGHDN and CDR2 is FVKESK. This CDR3 reads CASSYGQGYIQYF. The CDR3 DNA follows: TGTGCCAGCAGTTACGGACAGGGCTACATTCAGTACTTC.

V and J are TRBV2 and TRBJ1-2; D gene uncertain. The V and J ends lost 5 bases and 0 bases respectively, with 7 bases between them. The CDR3 extends over 13 amino acids. Germline loops: CDR1 SNHLY, CDR2 FYNNEI. CDR3 coding DNA: TGTGCCAGCAGTAGTGACACTAACTATGGCTACACCTTC. Protein sequence: CASSSDTNYGYTF.

The rearrangement uses TRBV4-2 and TRBJ2-5, with a weak D call TRBD1 (5 bases). V shed 0 bases and J shed 1 base, with 6 bases lying between them. Germline lookup yields CDR1 LGHNA and CDR2 YNFKEQ. The CDR3 contains 14 residues. The CDR3 nucleotides read TGTGCCAGCAGCCAAGACAGGGCCCAAGAGACCCAGTACTTC. It is translated as CASSQDRAQETQYF.

The CDR3 DNA reads TGTGCCAGTAGTATAACGGCTAGCGGGAGGGCCGACCAGTTCTTC. Encoded protein: CASSITASGRADQFF. The V gene is TRBV19, the J gene TRBJ2-1, with 12 bases lining up with TRBD2. The V gene end was trimmed by 2 bases and the J gene end by 13 bases; junction bases not matched to a gene: 9. The CDR3 extends over 15 amino acids. Looked up from germline, CDR1 is LNHDA and CDR2 is SQIVND (reference sequence).

The V gene is TRBV15, the J gene TRBJ2-1; D unresolved. In germline, CDR1 is LNHNV, CDR2 YYDKDF (reference sequence). There are 15 residues in the CDR3. V was cut by 1 base and J by 2 bases, with 9 bases left in between. Written as DNA, the CDR3 is TGTGCCACCAGCAGAGTCGGCGGAACCTACAATGAGCAGTTCTTC. As protein: CATSRVGGTYNEQFF.

The chain recombines TRBV29-1 with TRBJ2-1; D remains unclear. V lost 6 bases and J lost 7, with 10 bases in between. CDR1 and CDR2 (germline): SQVTM, ANQGSEA. The CDR3 consists of 11 residues. In DNA form, the CDR3 reads TGCAGCGTGCGGACCAATAATGAGCAGTTCTTC. Translation gives CSVRTNNEQFF.

The DNA for the CDR3 is TGTGCCAGCAGCCCGTTCTGGGCGACAGAGACCCAGTACTTC. This encodes CASSPFWATETQYF. J is TRBJ2-5 and V is TRBV7-2, with D hard to call. The V gene lost 5 bases and the J gene lost 4 bases, with 14 bases spanning the gap. This CDR3 is built from 14 residues. Germline V gene sequence: CDR1 SGHTA, CDR2 FQGNSA. The variable domain in full, completed from reference TRBV7-2 and TRBJ2-5, reads GAGVSQSPSNKVTEKGKDVELRCDPISGHTALYWYRQSLGQGLEFLIYFQGNSAPDKSGLPSDRFSAERTGGSVSTLTIQRTQQEDSAVYLCASSPFWATETQYFGPGTRLLVL.